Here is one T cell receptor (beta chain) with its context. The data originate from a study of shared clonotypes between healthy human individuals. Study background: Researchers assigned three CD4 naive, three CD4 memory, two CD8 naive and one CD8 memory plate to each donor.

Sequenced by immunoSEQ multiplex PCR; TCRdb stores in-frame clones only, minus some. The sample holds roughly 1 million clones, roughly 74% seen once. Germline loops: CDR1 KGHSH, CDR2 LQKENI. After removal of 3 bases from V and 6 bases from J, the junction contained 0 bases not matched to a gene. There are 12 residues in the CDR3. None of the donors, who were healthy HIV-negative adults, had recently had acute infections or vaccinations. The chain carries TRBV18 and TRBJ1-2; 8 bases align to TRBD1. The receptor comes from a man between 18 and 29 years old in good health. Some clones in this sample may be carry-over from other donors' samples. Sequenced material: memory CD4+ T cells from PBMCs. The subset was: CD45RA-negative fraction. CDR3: CASSPTGDGYTF. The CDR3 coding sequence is TGTGCCAGCTCACCGACAGGGGATGGCTACACCTTC.